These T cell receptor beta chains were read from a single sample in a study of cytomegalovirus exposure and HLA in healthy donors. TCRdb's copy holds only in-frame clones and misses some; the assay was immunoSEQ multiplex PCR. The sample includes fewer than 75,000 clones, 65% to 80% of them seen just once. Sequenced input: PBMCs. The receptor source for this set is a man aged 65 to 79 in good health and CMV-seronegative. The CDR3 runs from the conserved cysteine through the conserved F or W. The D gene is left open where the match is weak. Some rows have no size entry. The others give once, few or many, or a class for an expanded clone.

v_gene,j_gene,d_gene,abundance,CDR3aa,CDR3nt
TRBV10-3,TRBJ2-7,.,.,CAISVSAYEQYF,TGTGCCATCAGTGTCTCCGCCTACGAGCAGTACTTC
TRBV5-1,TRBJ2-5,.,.,CASSLALRAETQYF,TGCGCCAGCAGCTTGGCCCTCAGGGCAGAGACCCAGTACTTC
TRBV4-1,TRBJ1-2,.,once,CASSQERGNYGYTF,TGCGCCAGCAGCCAAGAACGGGGGAACTATGGCTACACCTTC
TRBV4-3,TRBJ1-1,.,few,CASSQELDSQMNTEAFF,TGCGCCAGCAGCCAAGAGTTGGACAGCCAGATGAACACTGAAGCTTTCTTT
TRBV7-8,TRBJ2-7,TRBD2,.,CASDSSRGVSYEQYF,TGTGCCAGCGACTCCTCTCGGGGGGTCTCCTACGAGCAGTACTTC
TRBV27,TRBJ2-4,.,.,CASSLGVKGIQYF,TGTGCCAGCAGTCTAGGGGTCAAGGGCATTCAGTACTTC
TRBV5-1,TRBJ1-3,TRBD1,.,CASSLGGQDSGNTIYF,TGCGCCAGCAGCTTGGGGGGACAGGACTCTGGAAACACCATATATTTT
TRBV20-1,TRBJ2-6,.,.,CSAGQSNVLTF,TGCAGTGCCGGACAGTCCAACGTCCTGACTTTC
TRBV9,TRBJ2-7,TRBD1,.,CASSVDPTPGQGREQYF,TGTGCCAGCAGCGTAGATCCTACCCCGGGACAGGGGCGAGAGCAGTACTTC
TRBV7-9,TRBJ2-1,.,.,CSSSLENQRNEQFF,TGTTCCAGCAGCTTAGAAAACCAGCGGAATGAGCAGTTCTTC
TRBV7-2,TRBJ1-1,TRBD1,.,CASSFRTGGDRAFF,TGTGCCAGCAGCTTCAGGACAGGGGGCGATAGAGCTTTCTTT
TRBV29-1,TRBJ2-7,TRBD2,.,CSVEIGQRGSYEQYF,TGCAGCGTTGAAATCGGTCAGCGGGGATCATACGAGCAGTACTTC
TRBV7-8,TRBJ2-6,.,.,CASSFQGSSGANVLTF,TGTGCCAGCAGCTTTCAGGGGTCCTCTGGGGCCAACGTCCTGACTTTC
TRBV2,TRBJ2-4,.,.,CASSQTGLAAIQYF,TGTGCCAGCAGTCAAACAGGGTTAGCTGCCATTCAGTACTTC
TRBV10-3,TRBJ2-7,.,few,CAISKNGEDEQYF,TGTGCCATCAGTAAAAACGGGGAGGACGAGCAGTACTTC
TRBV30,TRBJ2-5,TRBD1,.,CAWGTGFETQYF,TGTGCCTGGGGGACAGGTTTTGAGACCCAGTACTTC
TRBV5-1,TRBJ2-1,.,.,CASSLVAEYNEQFF,TGCGCCAGCAGCTTGGTGGCAGAATACAATGAGCAGTTCTTC
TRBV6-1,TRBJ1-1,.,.,CASSADRLKNTEAFF,TGTGCCAGCAGTGCAGACAGACTGAAGAACACTGAAGCTTTCTTT
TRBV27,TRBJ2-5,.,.,CASSYVSGASQETQYF,TGTGCCAGCAGTTACGTGTCGGGAGCAAGTCAAGAGACCCAGTACTTC
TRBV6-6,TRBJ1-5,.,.,CASTGGGRNQPQHF,TGTGCCAGCACCGGGGGAGGCCGCAATCAGCCCCAGCATTTT
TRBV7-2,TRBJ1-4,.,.,CASSKQTGATNEKLFF,TGTGCCAGCAGCAAACAAACAGGAGCAACTAATGAAAAACTGTTTTTT
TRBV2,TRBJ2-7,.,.,CASTGQAYEQYF,TGTGCCAGTACGGGACAAGCCTACGAGCAGTACTTC
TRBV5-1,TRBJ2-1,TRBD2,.,CASMTSGGLSYNEQFF,TGCGCCAGCATGACTAGCGGGGGCCTCTCCTACAATGAGCAGTTCTTC
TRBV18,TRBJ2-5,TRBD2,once,CASSPRNGGLETQYF,TGTGCCAGCTCACCACGGAACGGGGGGTTGGAGACCCAGTACTTC
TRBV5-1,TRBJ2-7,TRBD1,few,CASSLVQTGAEFYEQYF,TGCGCCAGCAGCTTGGTCCAGACAGGGGCGGAATTCTACGAGCAGTACTTC
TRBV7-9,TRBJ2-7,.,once,CASSVDSYLVGQYF,TGTGCCAGCAGCGTGGACAGCTATCTAGTAGGGCAGTACTTC
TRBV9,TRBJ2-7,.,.,CASSVGVGRHSYEQYF,TGTGCCAGCAGCGTAGGAGTGGGGCGCCACTCCTACGAGCAGTACTTC
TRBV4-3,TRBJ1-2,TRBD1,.,CASSQEGQGLSNYGYTF,TGCGCCAGCAGCCAAGAGGGACAGGGACTTTCTAACTATGGCTACACCTTC
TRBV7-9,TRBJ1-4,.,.,CASTPGMGGSGKLFF,TGTGCCAGCACCCCTGGGATGGGAGGGTCAGGAAAACTGTTTTTT
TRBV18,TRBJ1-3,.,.,CASSPEGASSGNTIYF,TGTGCCAGCTCACCAGAAGGGGCTTCCTCTGGAAACACCATATATTTT
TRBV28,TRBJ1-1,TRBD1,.,CASSTGTAGRTEAFF,TGTGCCAGCAGTACCGGGACAGCCGGTAGAACTGAAGCTTTCTTT
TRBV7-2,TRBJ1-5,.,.,CASSSQGGGQPQHF,TGTGCCAGCAGCTCCCAGGGCGGTGGGCAGCCCCAGCATTTT